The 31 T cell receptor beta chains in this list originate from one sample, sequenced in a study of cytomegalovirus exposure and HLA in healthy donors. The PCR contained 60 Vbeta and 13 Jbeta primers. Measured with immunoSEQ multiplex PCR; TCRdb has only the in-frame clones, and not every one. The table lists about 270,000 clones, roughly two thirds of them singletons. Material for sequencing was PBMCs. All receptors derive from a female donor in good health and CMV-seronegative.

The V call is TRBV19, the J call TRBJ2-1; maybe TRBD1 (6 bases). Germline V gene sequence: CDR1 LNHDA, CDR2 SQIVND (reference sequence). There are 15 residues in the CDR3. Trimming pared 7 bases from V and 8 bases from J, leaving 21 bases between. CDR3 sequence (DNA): TGTGCCAGTACCTACCGACAGGACCCCTATTATGAGCAGTTCTTC. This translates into CASTYRQDPYYEQFF.

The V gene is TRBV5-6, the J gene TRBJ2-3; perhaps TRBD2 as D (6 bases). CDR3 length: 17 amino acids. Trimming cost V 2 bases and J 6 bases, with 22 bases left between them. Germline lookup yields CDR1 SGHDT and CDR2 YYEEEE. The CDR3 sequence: CASSLQGRGLIVDTQYF. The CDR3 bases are TGTGCCAGCAGCTTACAAGGACGGGGACTGATTGTTGATACGCAGTATTTT. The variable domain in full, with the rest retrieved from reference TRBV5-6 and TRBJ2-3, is DAGVTQSPTHLIKTRGQQVTLRCSPKSGHDTVSWYQQALGQGPQFIFQYYEEEERQRGNFPDRFSGHQFPNYSSELNVNALLLGDSALYLCASSLQGRGLIVDTQYFGPGTRLTVL.

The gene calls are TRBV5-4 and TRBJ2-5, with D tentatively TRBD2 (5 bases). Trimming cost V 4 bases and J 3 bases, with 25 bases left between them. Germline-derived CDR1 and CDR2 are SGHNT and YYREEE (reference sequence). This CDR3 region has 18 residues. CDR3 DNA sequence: TGTGCCAGCAGCCCCAACGCTCCGGGTGGCGGGTCCAAAGAGACCCAGTACTTC. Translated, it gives CASSPNAPGGGSKETQYF.

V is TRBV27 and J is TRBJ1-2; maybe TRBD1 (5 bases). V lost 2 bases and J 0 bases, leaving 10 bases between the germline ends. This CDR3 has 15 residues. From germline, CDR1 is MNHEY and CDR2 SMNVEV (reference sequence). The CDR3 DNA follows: TGTGCCAGCAGTTTAGACAGCCACGCTAACTATGGCTACACCTTC. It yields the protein CASSLDSHANYGYTF.

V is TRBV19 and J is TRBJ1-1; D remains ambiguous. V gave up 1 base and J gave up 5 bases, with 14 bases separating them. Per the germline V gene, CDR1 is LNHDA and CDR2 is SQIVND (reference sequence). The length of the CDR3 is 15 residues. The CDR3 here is CASSIGPVPSTEAFF. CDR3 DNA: TGTGCCAGTAGTATAGGCCCGGTTCCTTCTACTGAAGCTTTCTTT. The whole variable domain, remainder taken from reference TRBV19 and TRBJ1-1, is DGGITQSPKYLFRKEGQNVTLSCEQNLNHDAMYWYRQDPGQGLRLIYYSQIVNDFQKGDIAEGYSVSREKKESFPLTVTSAQKNPTAFYLCASSIGPVPSTEAFFGQGTRLTVV.

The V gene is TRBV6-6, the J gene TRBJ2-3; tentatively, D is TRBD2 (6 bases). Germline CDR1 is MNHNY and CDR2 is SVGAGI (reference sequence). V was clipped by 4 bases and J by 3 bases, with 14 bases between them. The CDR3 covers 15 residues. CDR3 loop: CASSSEGLRTDTQYF. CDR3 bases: TGTGCCAGCAGTTCCGAGGGACTGAGGACAGATACGCAGTATTTT.

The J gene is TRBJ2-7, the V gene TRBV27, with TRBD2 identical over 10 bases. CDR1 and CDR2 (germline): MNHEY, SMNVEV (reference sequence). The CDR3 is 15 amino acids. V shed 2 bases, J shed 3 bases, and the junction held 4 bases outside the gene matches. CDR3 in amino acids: CASSLTASGSYEQYF. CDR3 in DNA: TGTGCCAGCAGTTTAACGGCTAGCGGGAGCTACGAGCAGTACTTC.

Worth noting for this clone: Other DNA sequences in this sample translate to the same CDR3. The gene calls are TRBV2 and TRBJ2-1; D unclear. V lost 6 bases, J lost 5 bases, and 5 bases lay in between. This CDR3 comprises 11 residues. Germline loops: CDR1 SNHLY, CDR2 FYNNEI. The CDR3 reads CASRENNEQFF. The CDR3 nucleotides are TGTGCCAGCAGGGAGAACAATGAGCAGTTCTTC.

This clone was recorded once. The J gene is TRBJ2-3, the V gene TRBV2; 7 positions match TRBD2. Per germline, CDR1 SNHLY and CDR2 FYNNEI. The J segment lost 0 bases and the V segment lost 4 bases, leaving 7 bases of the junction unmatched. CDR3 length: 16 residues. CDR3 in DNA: TGTGCCAGCAGTGGGGAGGGTGGGGGGAGCACAGATACGCAGTATTTT. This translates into CASSGEGGGSTDTQYF.

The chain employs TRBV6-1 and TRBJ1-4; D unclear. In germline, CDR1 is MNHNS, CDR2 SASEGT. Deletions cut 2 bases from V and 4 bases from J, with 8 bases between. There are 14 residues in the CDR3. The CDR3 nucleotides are TGTGCCAGCAGTGAATTCGGGGTTAATGAAAAACTGTTTTTT. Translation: CASSEFGVNEKLFF.

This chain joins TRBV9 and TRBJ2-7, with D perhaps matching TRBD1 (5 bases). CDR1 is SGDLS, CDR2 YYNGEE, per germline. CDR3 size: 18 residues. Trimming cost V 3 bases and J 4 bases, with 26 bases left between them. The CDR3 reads CASSALPQWQGLGYEQYF. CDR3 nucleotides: TGTGCCAGCAGCGCCTTACCCCAGTGGCAGGGCCTAGGTTACGAGCAGTACTTC.

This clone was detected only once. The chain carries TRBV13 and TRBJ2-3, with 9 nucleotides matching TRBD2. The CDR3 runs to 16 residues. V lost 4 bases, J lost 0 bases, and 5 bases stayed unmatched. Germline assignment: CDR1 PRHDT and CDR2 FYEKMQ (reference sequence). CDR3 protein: CASSSSTSGSTDTQYF. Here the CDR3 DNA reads TGTGCCAGCAGCTCGTCTACTAGCGGGAGCACAGATACGCAGTATTTT.

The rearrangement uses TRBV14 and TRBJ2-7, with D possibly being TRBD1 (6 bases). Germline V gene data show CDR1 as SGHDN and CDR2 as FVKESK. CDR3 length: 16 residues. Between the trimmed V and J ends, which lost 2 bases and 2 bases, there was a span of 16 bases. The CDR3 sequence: CASSQTDPTGAYEQYF. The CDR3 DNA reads TGTGCCAGCAGCCAAACCGATCCGACAGGAGCCTACGAGCAGTACTTC.

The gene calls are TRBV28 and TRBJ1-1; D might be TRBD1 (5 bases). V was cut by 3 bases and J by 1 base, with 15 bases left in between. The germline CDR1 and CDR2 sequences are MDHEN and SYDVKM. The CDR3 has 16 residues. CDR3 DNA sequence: TGTGCCAGCAGTTTTTTGTTGGGGCCCCGGAACACTGAAGCTTTCTTT. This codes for CASSFLLGPRNTEAFF.

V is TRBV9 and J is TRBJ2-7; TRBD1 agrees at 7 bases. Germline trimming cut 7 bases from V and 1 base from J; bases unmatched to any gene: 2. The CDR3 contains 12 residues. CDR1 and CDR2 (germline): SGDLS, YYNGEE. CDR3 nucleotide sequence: TGTGCCAGCGGGACAGCTTCCTACGAGCAGTACTTC. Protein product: CASGTASYEQYF. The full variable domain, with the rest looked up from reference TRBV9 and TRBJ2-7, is DSGVTQTPKHLITATGQRVTLRCSPRSGDLSVYWYQQSLDQGLQFLIQYYNGEERAKGNILERFSAQQFPDLHSELNLSSLELGDSALYFCASGTASYEQYFGPGTRLTVT.

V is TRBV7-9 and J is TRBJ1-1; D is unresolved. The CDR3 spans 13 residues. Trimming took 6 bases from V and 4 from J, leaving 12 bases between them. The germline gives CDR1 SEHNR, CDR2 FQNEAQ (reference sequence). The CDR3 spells CASSYTKSTEAFF. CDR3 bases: TGTGCCAGCAGTTATACTAAGTCCACTGAAGCTTTCTTT.

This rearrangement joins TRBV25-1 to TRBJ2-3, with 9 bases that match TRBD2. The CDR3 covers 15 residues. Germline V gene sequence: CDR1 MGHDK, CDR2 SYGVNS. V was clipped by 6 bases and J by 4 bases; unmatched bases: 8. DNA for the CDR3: TGTGCCAGCAGGAGGGGACTAGCTACGGCAGATACGCAGTATTTT. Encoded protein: CASRRGLATADTQYF.

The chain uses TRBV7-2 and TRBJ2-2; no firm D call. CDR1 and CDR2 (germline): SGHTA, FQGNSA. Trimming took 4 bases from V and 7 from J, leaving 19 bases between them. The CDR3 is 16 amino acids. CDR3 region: CASSSIPRTPHGELFF. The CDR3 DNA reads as TGTGCCAGCAGCTCCATACCTAGAACGCCCCACGGGGAGCTGTTTTTT.

In DNA form, the CDR3 reads TGCGCCAGCAGCCCCGGGACTAGCAGGTTCACAGATACGCAGTATTTT. Its translation: CASSPGTSRFTDTQYF. The V call is TRBV4-1, the J call TRBJ2-3, with 9 bases matching TRBD2. V lost 4 bases and J lost 2; bases outside the gene matches: 7. Germline V CDR1 and CDR2: MGHRA, YSYEKL. The CDR3 loop spans 16 amino acids.

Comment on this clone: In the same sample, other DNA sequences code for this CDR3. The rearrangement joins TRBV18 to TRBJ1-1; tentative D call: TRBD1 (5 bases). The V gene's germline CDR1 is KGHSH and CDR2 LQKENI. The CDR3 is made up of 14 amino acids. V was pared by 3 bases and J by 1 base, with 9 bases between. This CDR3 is CASSPQGRNTEAFF. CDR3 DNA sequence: TGTGCCAGCTCACCGCAGGGAAGGAACACTGAAGCTTTCTTT.

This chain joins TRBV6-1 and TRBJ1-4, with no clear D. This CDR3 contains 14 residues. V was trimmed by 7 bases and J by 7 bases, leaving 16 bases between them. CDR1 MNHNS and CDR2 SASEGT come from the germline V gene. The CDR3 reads CASNLAPGTEKLFF. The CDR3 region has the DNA TGTGCCAGCAACCTCGCCCCAGGAACTGAAAAACTGTTTTTT.

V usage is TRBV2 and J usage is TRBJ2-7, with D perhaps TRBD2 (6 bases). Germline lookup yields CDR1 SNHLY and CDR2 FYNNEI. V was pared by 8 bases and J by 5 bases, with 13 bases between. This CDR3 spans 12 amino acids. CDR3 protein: CASLEGGNEQYF. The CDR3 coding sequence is TGTGCCAGCTTGGAAGGAGGGAACGAGCAGTACTTC.

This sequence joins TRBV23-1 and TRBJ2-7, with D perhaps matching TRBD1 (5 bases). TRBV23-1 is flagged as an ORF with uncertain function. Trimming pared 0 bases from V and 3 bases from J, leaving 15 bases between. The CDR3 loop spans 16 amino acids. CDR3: CASSQSLADRYYEQYF. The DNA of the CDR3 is TGCGCCAGCAGTCAATCTCTTGCCGACAGATACTACGAGCAGTACTTC.

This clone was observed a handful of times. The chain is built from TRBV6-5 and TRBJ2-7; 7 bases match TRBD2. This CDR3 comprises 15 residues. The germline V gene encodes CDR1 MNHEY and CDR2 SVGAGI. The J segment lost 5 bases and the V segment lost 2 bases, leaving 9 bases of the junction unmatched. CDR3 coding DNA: TGTGCCAGCAGTTACGAGAGGGCGGGAGCAGACGAGCAGTACTTC. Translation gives CASSYERAGADEQYF.

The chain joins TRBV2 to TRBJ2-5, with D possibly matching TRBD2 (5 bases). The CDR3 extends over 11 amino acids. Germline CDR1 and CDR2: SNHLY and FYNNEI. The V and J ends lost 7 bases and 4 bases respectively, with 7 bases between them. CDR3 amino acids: CASNGGETQYF. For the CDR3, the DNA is TGTGCCAGCAACGGAGGAGAGACCCAGTACTTC.

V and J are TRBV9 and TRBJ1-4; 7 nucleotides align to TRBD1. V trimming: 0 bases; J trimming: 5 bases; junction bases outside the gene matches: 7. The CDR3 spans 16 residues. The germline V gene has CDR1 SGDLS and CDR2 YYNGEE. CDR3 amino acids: CASSVGQDRLNEKLFF. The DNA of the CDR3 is TGTGCCAGCAGCGTAGGACAGGACAGGTTGAATGAAAAACTGTTTTTT. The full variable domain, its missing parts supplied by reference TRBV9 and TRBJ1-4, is DSGVTQTPKHLITATGQRVTLRCSPRSGDLSVYWYQQSLDQGLQFLIQYYNGEERAKGNILERFSAQQFPDLHSELNLSSLELGDSALYFCASSVGQDRLNEKLFFGSGTQLSVL.

The CDR3 bases are TGTGCCTGGAGTCGGACGGGGTACCAAGAGACCCAGTACTTC. It yields the protein CAWSRTGYQETQYF. The chain combines TRBV30 with TRBJ2-5; tentative D call: TRBD2 (5 bases). Deletions cut 2 bases from V and 0 bases from J, with 10 bases between. Germline values: CDR1 GTSNPN, CDR2 SVGIG (reference sequence). This CDR3 is built from 14 residues.

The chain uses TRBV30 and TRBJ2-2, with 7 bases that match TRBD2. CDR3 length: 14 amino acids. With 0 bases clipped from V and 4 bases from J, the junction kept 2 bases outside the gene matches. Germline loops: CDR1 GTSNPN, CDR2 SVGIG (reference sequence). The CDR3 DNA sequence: TGTGCCTGGAGTGTAGCGGGGTTCACCGGGGAGCTGTTTTTT. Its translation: CAWSVAGFTGELFF.

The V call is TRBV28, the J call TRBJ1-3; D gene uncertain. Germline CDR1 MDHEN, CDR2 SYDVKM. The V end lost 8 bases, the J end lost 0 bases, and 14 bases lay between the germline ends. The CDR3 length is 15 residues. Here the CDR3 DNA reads TGTGCCAGCGTCGGTGGGCCTTACTCTGGAAACACCATATATTTT. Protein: CASVGGPYSGNTIYF.

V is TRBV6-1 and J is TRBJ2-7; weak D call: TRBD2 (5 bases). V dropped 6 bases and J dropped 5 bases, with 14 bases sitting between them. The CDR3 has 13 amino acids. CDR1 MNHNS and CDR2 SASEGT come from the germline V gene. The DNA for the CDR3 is TGTGCCAGCAGCGTAGCGAACGGGGACGAGCAGTACTTC. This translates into CASSVANGDEQYF.

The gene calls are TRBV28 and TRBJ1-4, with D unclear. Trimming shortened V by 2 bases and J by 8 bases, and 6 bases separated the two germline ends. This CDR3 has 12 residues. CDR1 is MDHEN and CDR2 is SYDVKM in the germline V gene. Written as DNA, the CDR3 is TGTGCCAGCAGTTTAGCGGGGGAAAAACTGTTTTTT. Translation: CASSLAGEKLFF.